The TCR beta chain described here comes from a study of OX40 agonist ivuxolimab in advanced cancers. The method was immunoSEQ multiplex PCR; TCRdb's version includes in-frame clones alone and lacks a portion of them. The sample consists of over 55,000 clones, approximately 86% of them appearing once. CDR1 and CDR2 from the germline V gene are SGHRS and YFSETQ. The CDR3 contains 17 residues. Trimming shortened V by 0 bases and J by 2 bases, and 15 bases separated the two germline ends. The V gene is TRBV5-1, the J gene TRBJ1-3, with a tentative D call TRBD1 (5 bases). This clonotype was obtained from an adult with an advanced solid tumor such as melanoma, head and neck, liver or kidney cancer. The sequences come from CD4+ or CD8+ T cells sorted from blood, collected in a trial of the OX40 agonist ivuxolimab. CDR3 sequence: CASSLGAGTTAGNTIYF. For the CDR3, the DNA is TGCGCCAGCAGCTTGGGGGCAGGGACGACTGCTGGAAACACCATATATTTT. Filled out from reference TRBV5-1 and TRBJ1-3, the complete variable domain reads KAGVTQTPRYLIKTRGQQVTLSCSPISGHRSVSWYQQTPGQGLQFLFEYFSETQRNKGNFPGRFSGRQFSNSRSEMNVSTLELGDSALYLCASSLGAGTTAGNTIYFGEGSWLTVV.